These T cell receptor beta chains were read from a single sample in a study of cytomegalovirus exposure and HLA in healthy donors. TCRdb's table, derived via immunoSEQ multiplex PCR, lists solely in-frame clones and lacks some. The top ten clones hold about 1.9% of a sample with about 130,000 clones, 76% of them seen once. Sequences were obtained from PBMCs. These receptors were collected from a man aged 50-59 years in good health and CMV-seronegative. Each CDR3 is given with its conserved first and last residue. Only part of the rows carry a size: once, few, many, or a class if the clone is expanded.

V gene	clone size	CDR3 protein
TRBV5-1	-	CASRVAQNTGELFF
TRBV5-5	-	CASGHVRDISNGYTF
TRBV6-6	-	CASSFSGQGGQPQHF
TRBV6-1	-	CASSGPVLANTGELFF
TRBV5-1	-	CASSLEGSGGSPQYF
TRBV11-3	-	CASSLGGAGEAFF
TRBV18	-	CASSQEILNTEAFF
TRBV18	few	CASSPVTGVSGNTIYF
TRBV11-2	-	CASSPRGLGEKLFF
TRBV14	once	CASSWESGTQYF
TRBV11-2	-	CASSPTGNYGYTF
TRBV7-8	few	CASSSRRFTSTDTQYF
TRBV4-1	-	CASSQVYSSNTEAFF
TRBV7-9	-	CASSHNSGLAAFF
TRBV29-1	-	CSVIATGVEKLFF
TRBV7-6	-	CASSLGRLISGANVLTF
TRBV28	-	CASSPGQRWPQYF
TRBV18	-	CASSPREPGNRGTDTQYF
TRBV28	-	CASSPPGDWQPQHF
TRBV14	-	CASSHTGRLLSYGYTF
TRBV7-2	-	CASSLALGGLVVYGYTF
TRBV15	-	CATSRDRSSPSSEAFF
TRBV4-2	-	CASSQGGSGGRDTQYF